This T cell receptor beta chain was profiled in a study of cytomegalovirus exposure and HLA in healthy donors (dated by TCRdb to 2015 to 2018). With regard to the full study: According to an earlier analysis of around 600 of the donors, about 190 million T cells yielded some 120 million unique TCR beta sequences and roughly 280 Gb of sequence data. Of the 398 genotyped donors, 81% fell in the genetic ancestry cluster associated with self-reported Caucasian donors. In an earlier analysis of 587 of the donors, high-throughput TCR beta sequencing was used to judge whether each TCR beta V gene segment behaved as functional or pseudogenic. In the later analysis, no new phenotypic data were used to find candidate immune exposures; instead, reliance was placed on TCR beta sequences and their occurrence across donors. An early release covering roughly 600 HLA-typed donors comprised about 300 gigabases of sequencing data and tens of millions of unique TCR sequences. Donor age, sex, ethnicity and CMV serostatus were compiled together with the repertoire data. Among roughly 400 genotyped donors of the cohort, an average of about 220,000 unique TCR beta nucleotide sequences was sequenced per donor, of which about 19% were non-productive. The study aimed to test whether signatures of past pathogen exposure could be identified by cataloging public T cell receptors. In addition to the first cohort of 650 to 800 subjects, a separate validation cohort of 120 different subjects was used. A later genetic analysis used genome-wide SNP genotypes for about three fifths of the roughly 700 donors, treating that subset as a discovery cohort. The study profiled the T cell repertoires of under 700 subjects by immunosequencing and related them to cytomegalovirus serostatus. Typing coverage varied by locus: roughly 620-630 donors for A, B, C, DRB1 and DQB1; 522 for DQA1; about 590 for DPA1; around 490 for DPB1. Four to six DR-DQ haplotypes were handled as single units for association and clustering, since linkage in the cohort was strong. HLA typing included class I and class II loci at four-digit resolution. All discovery cohort repertoires had been generated on a single sequencing platform. To predict cytomegalovirus infection status, the study combined high-throughput TCR immunosequencing, statistical association of individual TCRs with disease status, and machine learning. A later analysis re-examined previously published TCR beta repertoires from just over 650 donors and added high-resolution HLA genotyping to investigate patterns of TCR occurrence.

Based on the germline V gene, the CDR1 and CDR2 sequences are SGHAT and FQNNGV. The germline ends are 10 bases apart after V is trimmed by 1 base and J by 7 bases. The cysteine opens and the phenylalanine closes a CDR3 of 13 amino acids. Only CDR3 DNA is held: 39 bases, read in frame from base 1. The cohort comprised 550 to 700 healthy bone marrow donors. At the time of sampling, every cohort member was nominally healthy, though immune exposures that went unrecorded were likely present. The donor tested CMV seronegative, placing the donor among the 350 or so seronegative members of the cohort. A peripheral blood sample was collected from each donor, and TCR beta sequencing was performed on peripheral blood mononuclear cells. Genomic DNA extraction from the blood cell samples was performed with the Qiagen DNeasy Blood Extraction Kit. Points on this clone: Its antigen is not yet known. There are no base qualities to consult, and no much larger clone falls within one base.

The receptor library was made with the immunoSEQ multiplex PCR assay. For the multiplex PCR, a mixture combining 60 forward primers for TCR Vbeta segments and 13 reverse primers for TCR Jbeta segments was used. A multiplex PCR assay on genomic DNA amplified the CDR3 region of rearranged TCR beta genes. The amplified TCR beta libraries were sequenced on the Illumina HiSeq System as 87-base-pair reads. In the source study's methods: In a later analysis, 80 million or so unique TCR beta chains were counted across the 650 to 750 repertoires, and some 10 million of these chains were shared by at least two donors. Raw reads were error-corrected and collapsed into unique sequences by a nearest-neighbor algorithm in which closely related sequences were merged to remove PCR and sequencing errors. To assign V, D and J gene segments, CDR3 sequences were aligned to IMGT reference sequences. Each retained sequence needed at least a six-nucleotide match to both a V gene segment and a J gene segment. Rearrangements were classified as productive when the CDR3 lacked stop codons and remained in frame with V and J, and all other rearrangements were classified as non-productive. CDR3 was defined by IMGT convention, running from the second conserved V-encoded cysteine to the conserved J-encoded phenylalanine. The earlier analysis of more than 450 of the donors excluded sequences that lacked an unambiguous match to a single V gene segment. An earlier analysis of 500 to 600 of the donors classified V segments as functional when productive rearrangements were above 56.7% and as segregating when the standard deviation between donors was above 5%. A statistical classification framework was developed to diagnose cytomegalovirus status using the catalog of TCR beta chain sequences. V and J gene assignment, in a later analysis, came from comparing TCR nucleotide sequences with IMGT/GENE-DB human TR gene sequences. In a later analysis, CDR3 sequences and most-parsimonious VDJ recombination scenarios were assigned using the TCRdist pipeline. In a later analysis, every TCR beta chain was defined by the combination of its CDR3 amino acid sequence and its V-gene family, and reads without a unique V-gene family were dropped. In a later analysis, 500 to 650 highly shared, low-generation-probability nucleotide sequences were removed to address suspected cross-contamination and a sequencing artifact. A later analysis calculated a clonal expansion index for each public chain from normalized within-repertoire ranks of inferred template counts. In a later analysis, generation probabilities were computed using a VDJ recombination model fitted to out-of-frame rearrangements, and the results were checked against IGoR. A later analysis scored TCR-TCR, TCR-HLA and TCR-CMV co-occurrence with hypergeometric tests, applying a repertoire-size bias correction to TCR pairs. False discovery rates were estimated in a later analysis by permuting HLA or CMV assignments 20 times. In a later analysis, co-occurring TCRs were grouped using DBSCAN, with TCRdist sequence similarity added in when clustering inside HLA-allele-positive subsets. Co-occurrence clustering excluded repertoires with fewer than 30,000 or more than 120,000 public chains, plus five with anomalous nucleotide sharing. The clones in this table, taken by TCRdb from immuneACCESS, are in-frame only. Not every clone is retained; where verified, under half of the shortfall comes from an unresolved V gene, and the cause of the rest is unknown. V and J calls and clone size are copied from that table; D and trimming were computed from the DNA. The sample records roughly 160,000 clones, around four fifths of which are singletons. 1.3% of the sample rests with the top ten.

Summary of the overall study and its limitations: Immune exposure information for the cohort was limited to CMV serostatus. A later analysis reported that several top co-occurrence clusters appeared linked to parvovirus B19, influenza, CMV and Epstein-Barr virus. In a later analysis, the rate of TCR association differed among HLA loci, with DRB1 alleles having the most associated TCRs and HLA-C alleles having the fewest. Roughly uniform sequencing depth across donors was assumed in presence/absence analyses, although this assumption may not hold. Broadly in line with IMGT annotations, most TCR beta V segments showed up in productive rearrangements about 87% or about 30% of the time in an earlier analysis of 587 of the donors. Strong co-occurrence of HLA alleles, especially DR and DQ, made assigning TCR associations to individual alleles difficult. A later genetic analysis associated a missense DCLRE1C variant with V-gene and J-gene trimming of TCR beta chains, and an independent cohort replicated the association. According to a later analysis, most CMV-associated TCR beta chains appeared to be HLA-restricted, and the HLA associations seemed to be driven largely by CMV exposure. Most TCR sequences were observed very rarely across donors, whereas some public TCRs were present in many individuals. The earlier analysis of approximately 560 of the donors excluded 15 to 20 rarely observed V segments, including chromosome 9 orphons, because counts were too low. In vitro tests confirmed that three of the cytomegalovirus-associated TCR beta chains recognize cytomegalovirus antigens. Cytomegalovirus status was reported to be diagnosed by the classifier with high specificity and sensitivity in both the original and validation cohorts. A cluster of highly shared sequence variants was judged likely to be a technical artifact of the sequencing pipeline. This cohort had only TCR beta chains sequenced, and the lack of alpha or paired-chain data limited which features could be detected. The authors suggested that the approach could potentially be extended to other disease states and immunological phenotypes. Because HLA typing was missing for some donors at each locus, association tests included only the typed subset. Because the 87-base-pair reads could not distinguish some IMGT-functional V segments, including TRBV6-2 and TRBV6-3, those segments were excluded. A further reported finding was that TCR beta sequences accurately predicted the HLA-A and HLA-B alleles for most subjects in the first cohort. Specific HLA alleles were associated with 15,000 to 20,000 TCR beta sequences at a false discovery rate of 0.05 in a later analysis. According to a later genetic analysis, donors in an Asian-associated ancestry cluster had fewer N-insertions in productive TCRs than the approximately 630-donor mean. A total of roughly 160 TCR beta chains were listed by the study as associated with cytomegalovirus. Linkage disequilibrium might explain the correlated functional status among segregating V segments, but an unknown experimental factor could not be excluded. A later analysis found that HLA-associated TCR beta chains were more clonally expanded and had lower generation probabilities than equally common non-associated chains.

The source material was PBMCs. Rearrangement joined TRBV11-2 to TRBJ2-5; tentative D gene TRBD1, with 5 bases matching. The origin of this receptor is a man aged 25-45 years in good health and CMV-seronegative. The DNA sequence follows: TGTGCCAGCAGCTTAGCACTAACAGGGACCCAGTACTTC. It specifies CASSLALTGTQYF.